A selection of T cell receptor beta chains follows, all from one sample in a study of CXCR3-negative and CXCR3-positive naive CD8 T cells. TCRdb re-called the 5' RACE reads; every CDR3 protein appears as one record, without DNA. Its listing shows approximately 83,000 distinct CDR3 sequences. The sample was naive CXCR3- CD8+ T cells from blood. These receptors were collected from a human donor in good health. Some clones in this sample may be carry-over from other donors' samples. CDR3s include the opening cysteine and the closing phenylalanine or tryptophan.

j_call: TRBJ2-1; v_call: TRBV20-1; cdr3_length: 13; cdr3_aa: CSASTSDYNEQFF
j_call: TRBJ2-5; v_call: TRBV20-1; cdr3_length: 17; cdr3_aa: CSARESASGRVLETQYF
j_call: TRBJ2-1; v_call: TRBV9; cdr3_length: 14; cdr3_aa: CASSVDRLYNEQFF
j_call: TRBJ2-5; v_call: TRBV5-6; cdr3_length: 17; cdr3_aa: CASSLAAGEEWGETQYF
j_call: TRBJ1-2; v_call: TRBV20-1; cdr3_length: 13; cdr3_aa: CSAPTVANYGYTF
j_call: TRBJ2-7; v_call: TRBV29-1; cdr3_length: 11; cdr3_aa: CSVDRGYEQYF
j_call: TRBJ1-1; v_call: TRBV29-1; cdr3_length: 12; cdr3_aa: CSGLGATGEAFF
j_call: TRBJ1-6; v_call: TRBV11-2; cdr3_length: 17; cdr3_aa: CASSFLTGGSHNSPLHF
j_call: TRBJ2-2; v_call: TRBV4-2; cdr3_length: 15; cdr3_aa: CASSQVVENTGELFF
j_call: TRBJ2-1; v_call: TRBV29-1; cdr3_length: 15; cdr3_aa: CSVEGVGVAYNEQFF
j_call: TRBJ1-1; v_call: TRBV7-9; cdr3_length: 13; cdr3_aa: CASSYEGNTEAFF
j_call: TRBJ2-3; v_call: TRBV28; cdr3_length: 19; cdr3_aa: CASSFLPITQLAGDDTQYF
j_call: TRBJ2-7; v_call: TRBV28; cdr3_length: 14; cdr3_aa: CASSPGTSAYEQYF
j_call: TRBJ1-2; v_call: TRBV9; cdr3_length: 15; cdr3_aa: CASSPEMDYLGGYTF
j_call: TRBJ2-4; v_call: TRBV21-1; cdr3_length: 14; cdr3_aa: CASSKDLGPDIQYF
j_call: TRBJ1-6; v_call: TRBV12-3/TRBV12-4; cdr3_length: 13; cdr3_aa: CASSHLGDSPLHF
j_call: TRBJ2-7; v_call: TRBV4-1; cdr3_length: 16; cdr3_aa: CASSFGGGQGAYEQYF
j_call: TRBJ1-2; v_call: TRBV27; cdr3_length: 14; cdr3_aa: CASSYDRTRGGYTF
j_call: TRBJ1-2; v_call: TRBV7-2; cdr3_length: 12; cdr3_aa: CASSLGNYGYTF
j_call: TRBJ2-7; v_call: TRBV29-1; cdr3_length: 12; cdr3_aa: CSVLGPNYEQYF
j_call: TRBJ2-7; v_call: TRBV4-2; cdr3_length: 15; cdr3_aa: CASSQAWDSSYEQYF
j_call: TRBJ2-1; v_call: TRBV5-1; cdr3_length: 16; cdr3_aa: CASSLRQGLTDNEQFF
j_call: TRBJ2-1; v_call: TRBV12-3/TRBV12-4; cdr3_length: 13; cdr3_aa: CASSSQGYNEQFF
j_call: TRBJ1-2; v_call: TRBV6-5; cdr3_length: 16; cdr3_aa: CASSYSFRGSQSGYTF
j_call: TRBJ2-1; v_call: TRBV29-1; cdr3_length: 13; cdr3_aa: CSVPGTSNDEQFF
j_call: TRBJ2-1; v_call: TRBV29-1; cdr3_length: 12; cdr3_aa: CSLDKGFNEQFF
j_call: TRBJ2-5; v_call: TRBV5-4; cdr3_length: 13; cdr3_aa: CASSWDIPETQYF
j_call: TRBJ2-1; v_call: TRBV12-3/TRBV12-4; cdr3_length: 13; cdr3_aa: CATRTGGRNEQFF
j_call: TRBJ2-7; v_call: TRBV29-1; cdr3_length: 14; cdr3_aa: CSVEAGGRSYEQYF
j_call: TRBJ2-7; v_call: TRBV7-9; cdr3_length: 13; cdr3_aa: CASSPRGGNEQYF
j_call: TRBJ2-1; v_call: TRBV27; cdr3_length: 15; cdr3_aa: CASSLSASGISEQFF
j_call: TRBJ2-3; v_call: TRBV28; cdr3_length: 15; cdr3_aa: CASSAGRIWTDTQYF
j_call: TRBJ2-5; v_call: TRBV7-9; cdr3_length: 16; cdr3_aa: CASSRPATNLKETQYF
j_call: TRBJ2-1; v_call: TRBV5-1; cdr3_length: 16; cdr3_aa: CASSLEGSRSYNEQFF
j_call: TRBJ2-1; v_call: TRBV6-5; cdr3_length: 16; cdr3_aa: CASSYPGTGVGDEQFF
j_call: TRBJ1-5; v_call: TRBV28; cdr3_length: 14; cdr3_aa: CASSLAFGNQPQHF
j_call: TRBJ2-1; v_call: TRBV30; cdr3_length: 16; cdr3_aa: CAWKPPGGRPYNEQFF
j_call: TRBJ1-1; v_call: TRBV7-2; cdr3_length: 15; cdr3_aa: CASSDPTGTGVDAFF
j_call: TRBJ1-1; v_call: TRBV2; cdr3_length: 15; cdr3_aa: CASSEGLATDTEAFF
j_call: TRBJ1-2; v_call: TRBV28; cdr3_length: 18; cdr3_aa: CASSPPYQSGYRNYGYTF
j_call: TRBJ2-3; v_call: TRBV11-2; cdr3_length: 17; cdr3_aa: CASSFLNTGVLTDTQYF
j_call: TRBJ2-2; v_call: TRBV6-5; cdr3_length: 14; cdr3_aa: CASSLRTNTGELFF
j_call: TRBJ2-3; v_call: TRBV20-1; cdr3_length: 15; cdr3_aa: CSAPKAGAPTDTQYF
j_call: TRBJ2-5; v_call: TRBV13; cdr3_length: 13; cdr3_aa: CASSLARAGTQYF
j_call: TRBJ1-1; v_call: TRBV4-1; cdr3_length: 15; cdr3_aa: CASILGGGGHTEAFF
j_call: TRBJ2-1; v_call: TRBV7-9; cdr3_length: 14; cdr3_aa: CASRRPAGEDEQFF
j_call: TRBJ2-1; v_call: TRBV10-3; cdr3_length: 14; cdr3_aa: CAISDRSGSLEQFF
j_call: TRBJ2-7; v_call: TRBV29-1; cdr3_length: 13; cdr3_aa: CSAYTGAGDEQYF
j_call: TRBJ2-1; v_call: TRBV7-9; cdr3_length: 15; cdr3_aa: CASSPRDRLYNEQFF
j_call: TRBJ1-1; v_call: TRBV29-1; cdr3_length: 13; cdr3_aa: CSVDYRGNTEAFF
j_call: TRBJ1-1; v_call: TRBV7-2; cdr3_length: 16; cdr3_aa: CASSLDRDDPNTEAFF
j_call: TRBJ2-1; v_call: TRBV7-3; cdr3_length: 15; cdr3_aa: CASSLAGGGGNEQFF
j_call: TRBJ2-1; v_call: TRBV28; cdr3_length: 15; cdr3_aa: CASSSVEGKHNEQFF
j_call: TRBJ2-1; v_call: TRBV7-9; cdr3_length: 14; cdr3_aa: CASSGSAGDNEQFF
j_call: TRBJ1-5; v_call: TRBV28; cdr3_length: 13; cdr3_aa: CASSPSPPQPQHF
j_call: TRBJ1-1; v_call: TRBV4-3; cdr3_length: 17; cdr3_aa: CASSQAPPDRASTEAFF
j_call: TRBJ1-5; v_call: TRBV23-1; cdr3_length: 14; cdr3_aa: CASSQRYSNQPQHF
j_call: TRBJ1-6; v_call: TRBV20-1; cdr3_length: 15; cdr3_aa: CSARDLDRGNSPLHF
j_call: TRBJ2-7; v_call: TRBV12-3/TRBV12-4; cdr3_length: 13; cdr3_aa: CASSDSKTYEQYF
j_call: TRBJ1-2; v_call: TRBV6-5; cdr3_length: 14; cdr3_aa: CASSLSTNPDGYTF